The TCR beta chain described here comes from a study of T cells in Graves' hyperthyroidism and ophthalmopathy. Study at large: Initial diagnosis, before any treatment, was when peripheral blood was collected.

Germline V gives CDR1 MNHEY, CDR2 SMNVEV (reference sequence). This CDR3 spans 15 amino acids. V gave up 3 bases and J gave up 0 bases, with 11 bases separating them. Criteria for exclusion of patients were uncontrolled infection, other autoimmune disease, pregnancy or lactation. TCR beta CDR3 regions were amplified from RNA. The TCR CDR3 was amplified in a first-round RT-PCR using the HTBI primer set. A single record per CDR3 protein comes from TCRdb applying MiXCR to the multiplex PCR reads. This sample carries around 350,000 distinct CDR3 sequences, approximately 15% of them seen once, and the ten largest clones take about a quarter. This clonotype occurred many times. The target antigen is unknown. Study findings and constraints: A model using 13 V-J features told ophthalmopathy apart from stable hyperthyroidism.

The clonotype was recovered from a woman aged 18-30 years with Graves' hyperthyroidism that later progressed to Graves' ophthalmopathy. The chain employs TRBV27 and TRBJ1-1; the D is unclear. Sequenced input: blood. CDR3 sequence: CASSFRRGLNTEAFF. The CDR3 DNA is TGTGCCAGCAGTTTTAGGCGAGGACTGAACACTGAAGCTTTCTTT.